The next 23 T cell receptor beta chains were all read from a single sample in a study of blood T cells in healthy people across ages. Sample-barcoded 5' priming and a J-beta primer mix drove a second PCR of roughly 6 to 12 cycles. Each CDR3 protein gets one entry after TCRdb re-called the 5' RACE reads with MiXCR. The repertoire holds roughly 2 million distinct CDR3 sequences, 40% to 55% seen once, with roughly 2% in the top ten. Sequencing was performed on blood. All receptors come from a woman between 35 and 50 years old in good health.

The chain carries TRBV7-2 and TRBJ2-7, with 15 bases that match TRBD2. The CDR3 has 15 amino acids. Germline CDR1 SGHTA, CDR2 FQGNSA. J was trimmed by 12 bases and V by 5 bases; bases with no gene match: 11. CDR3 region: CASSRAGTSGGYRYF. The CDR3 DNA reads TGTGCCAGCAGCCGAGCCGGGACTAGCGGGGGGTACCGGTACTTC.

This sequence joins TRBV7-9 and TRBJ2-1, with 8 bases fitting TRBD1. The germline gives CDR1 SEHNR, CDR2 FQNEAQ (reference sequence). J lost 1 base, V lost 4 bases, and 6 bases had no gene match. This CDR3 is 16 amino acids long. This CDR3 is CASSSGTGKSYNEQFF. The CDR3 nucleotides read TGTGCCAGCAGCTCCGGGACAGGAAAGTCCTACAATGAGCAGTTCTTC.

The sample holds a few counts of this clonotype. The chain has TRBV9 and TRBJ1-2; D possibly corresponds to TRBD1 (6 bases). Germline V lookup: CDR1 SGDLS, CDR2 YYNGEE. The CDR3 has 14 residues. Between the trimmed V and J ends, which lost 0 bases and 6 bases, there was a span of 12 bases. The chain's CDR3 is CASSVGAGANGYTF. The CDR3 DNA follows: TGTGCCAGCAGCGTAGGGGCGGGGGCGAATGGCTACACCTTC.

The genes are TRBV24-1 and TRBJ1-2, with 7 nucleotides matching TRBD1. This CDR3 is 14 amino acids long. Germline-derived CDR1 and CDR2 are KGHDR and SFDVKD. Trimming removed 4 bases from V and 3 bases from J; junction bases left unmatched: 4. CDR3: CATSDFTGDYGYTF. The CDR3 DNA follows: TGTGCCACCAGTGACTTCACAGGGGACTATGGCTACACCTTC.

V gene TRBV29-1 combines with J gene TRBJ2-1; TRBD1 matches 7 bases. Per germline, CDR1 SQVTM and CDR2 ANQGSEA. The CDR3 has 14 residues. Unmatched junction bases numbered 16, after V lost 5 bases and J lost 12 bases. The CDR3 sequence is CSVQQGISTDTQFF. The CDR3 DNA reads as TGCAGCGTTCAACAGGGGATTAGCACAGATACGCAGTTCTTC.

V and J are TRBV7-9 and TRBJ2-5; a weak D match, TRBD1 (6 bases). Germline CDR1 is SEHNR and CDR2 is FQNEAQ (reference sequence). This CDR3 spans 17 amino acids. V gave up 5 bases and J gave up 1 base, with 20 bases separating them. The CDR3 protein is CASSPTSGTIAQETQYF. The CDR3 DNA sequence: TGTGCCAGCAGCCCAACCTCCGGGACAATAGCCCAAGAGACCCAGTACTTC.

The rearrangement joins TRBV10-3 to TRBJ1-1, with 8 bases fitting TRBD1. The germline V gene has CDR1 ENHRY and CDR2 SYGVKD. CDR3 size: 17 residues. The J segment lost 0 bases and the V segment lost 3 bases, leaving 9 bases of the junction unmatched. This CDR3 is CAISEARTGTLNTEAFF. In nucleotides, the CDR3 is TGTGCCATCAGTGAAGCTCGGACAGGGACCTTGAACACTGAAGCTTTCTTT.

The chain couples TRBV9 to TRBJ2-7, with 8 nucleotides matching TRBD1. CDR1 and CDR2 from the germline V gene are SGDLS and YYNGEE. The CDR3 sequence is 17 residues long. V dropped 4 bases and J dropped 3; count of bases not matched to a gene: 15. The CDR3 region is CASSFPLGQVNDYEQYF. CDR3 nucleotide sequence: TGTGCCAGCAGCTTCCCGTTGGGACAGGTGAACGACTACGAGCAGTACTTC.

The chain employs TRBV7-2 and TRBJ1-2; D perhaps matches TRBD1 (6 bases). The CDR3 loop spans 15 amino acids. Germline V gives CDR1 SGHTA, CDR2 FQGNSA. Between the trimmed V and J ends, which lost 5 bases and 3 bases, there was a span of 16 bases. CDR3 DNA: TGTGCCAGCAGCGCCGAGGGGGACGGATACTATGGCTACACCTTC. Protein sequence: CASSAEGDGYYGYTF.

This clonotype was detected only a few times. One junction end does not reproduce the germline sequence, and a read error may be involved. This rearrangement joins TRBV18 to TRBJ2-5; D tentatively reads TRBD1 or TRBD2 (5 bases each). The CDR3 covers 15 residues. Germline CDR1 KGHSH, CDR2 LQKENI. The CDR3, as DNA: TGTGCCAGCTCGCCACTGGGGGATTCGGCGGAGACCCAGTACTTC. This gives the protein CASSPLGDSAETQYF.

As regards this clonotype: With a much larger clone just one base away, this may be a read error. The chain has TRBV13 and TRBJ2-1; D remains unclear. The J call is uncertain, as TRBJ2-7 better fits the DNA end. Germline V gene sequence: CDR1 PRHDT, CDR2 FYEKMQ (reference sequence). CDR3 length: 12 amino acids. The chain's CDR3 is CASSLTLGGQYF. CDR3 bases: TGTGCCAGCAGCTTAACCCTGGGCGGGCAGTACTTC.

This clonotype has more than one count but fewer than ten. This sequence joins TRBV6-2 or TRBV6-3 and TRBJ1-2; D is unresolved. CDR1 is MNHEY and CDR2 is SVGEGT in the germline V gene. Trimming pared 4 bases from V and 4 bases from J, leaving 13 bases between. The CDR3 contains 14 residues. CDR3 bases: TGTGCCAGCAGTTCCTCGACTCGGGCCTATGGCTACACCTTC. Its protein is CASSSSTRAYGYTF.

V usage is TRBV20-1 and J usage is TRBJ2-3; D may be TRBD2 (5 bases). This CDR3 is built from 15 residues. The germline gives CDR1 DFQATT, CDR2 SNEGSKA (reference sequence). V was cut by 6 bases and J by 0 bases, with 16 bases left in between. The CDR3: CSARERMLSTDTQYF. Written as DNA, the CDR3 is TGCAGTGCGAGGGAGCGGATGTTAAGCACAGATACGCAGTATTTT.

The gene calls are TRBV5-6 and TRBJ2-7; 9 bases match TRBD2. With V trimmed by 1 base and J by 2 bases, 4 bases remained unmatched. The V gene's germline CDR1 is SGHDT and CDR2 YYEEEE. This CDR3 is built from 15 residues. CDR3 DNA sequence: TGTGCCAGCAGCTTGACGACTAGCGGTCCCTACGAGCAGTACTTC. Residues: CASSLTTSGPYEQYF.

V is TRBV6-2 or TRBV6-3 and J is TRBJ2-7; 11 nucleotides align to TRBD1. The germline CDR1 and CDR2 sequences are MNHEY and SVGEGT. This CDR3 region has 16 residues. J was trimmed by 0 bases and V by 1 base; bases with no gene match: 2. The CDR3: CASSYFGTGGSYEQYF. CDR3 nucleotides: TGTGCCAGCAGTTACTTCGGGACAGGGGGCTCCTACGAGCAGTACTTC.

This chain uses TRBV7-8 with TRBJ2-1; TRBD2 agrees at 12 bases. This CDR3 spans 15 amino acids. Looked up from germline, CDR1 is SGHVS and CDR2 is FQNEAQ. Losses at the gene ends were 5 bases for V and 8 bases for J; bases not matched to a gene: 7. The CDR3 region has the DNA TGTGCCAGCAGCGAAGGACTAGCGGGGATAGATGAGCAGTTCTTC. Its translation: CASSEGLAGIDEQFF.

This rearrangement joins TRBV10-1 to TRBJ1-2; 8 bases map to TRBD1. This CDR3 has 15 amino acids. Germline V gene lookup returns CDR1 WNHNN and CDR2 SYGVQD (reference sequence). Trimming at V came to 6 bases and at J to 6 bases, leaving 12 bases not matched to a gene. The CDR3 nucleotides are TGCGCCAGCAGCCCCAGGACAGGGAGCTTCAATGGCTACACCTTC. It is translated as CASSPRTGSFNGYTF.

This sequence joins TRBV4-3 and TRBJ2-1, with unresolved D. With 0 bases removed from V and 8 bases from J, the gap between germline ends came to 11 bases. The germline V gene has CDR1 LGHNA and CDR2 YSLEER. This CDR3 is built from 14 residues. CDR3 residues: CASSQDMRGDEQFF. The CDR3 coding sequence is TGCGCCAGCAGCCAAGACATGAGAGGAGATGAGCAGTTCTTC.

This chain joins TRBV25-1 and TRBJ1-2; D ambiguous. Germline-derived CDR1 and CDR2 are MGHDK and SYGVNS. This CDR3 is 13 amino acids long. The ends were cut back, 10 bases at V and 3 bases at J, with 15 bases in the middle. DNA for the CDR3: TGTGCCACCACGAGGGAGGTAGACTATGGCTACACCTTC. This gives the protein CATTREVDYGYTF.

V usage is TRBV24-1 and J usage is TRBJ2-3; TRBD2 is a possible D gene (7 bases). The CDR3 sequence is 13 residues long. Trimming took 9 bases from V and 3 from J, leaving 12 bases between them. Germline V CDR1 and CDR2: KGHDR, SFDVKD. The DNA of the CDR3 is TGTGCCACCGACGGGGGGCTAACAGATACGCAGTATTTT. Translated, it gives CATDGGLTDTQYF.

This rearrangement joins TRBV20-1 to TRBJ2-7; no definite D call. Trimming stripped 3 bases from V and 4 bases from J, with 4 bases between. The CDR3 is 10 amino acids. Germline CDR1 is DFQATT and CDR2 is SNEGSKA (reference sequence). The CDR3 DNA reads TGCAGTGCTAGCCCATACGAGCAGTACTTC. Translated: CSASPYEQYF.

This sequence joins TRBV7-2 and TRBJ2-7, with 11 positions matching TRBD2. This CDR3 region has 16 residues. With 1 base clipped from V and 4 bases from J, the junction kept 6 bases outside the gene matches. CDR1 and CDR2 (germline): SGHTA, FQGNSA. The CDR3 DNA reads TGTGCCAGCAGCTTAGGTAGCGGGGGGGCCGCTTACGAGCAGTACTTC. It codes for CASSLGSGGAAYEQYF.

The chain combines TRBV29-1 with TRBJ2-7; 7 nucleotides match TRBD1. CDR1 and CDR2 (germline): SQVTM, ANQGSEA. Trimming cost V 4 bases and J 4 bases; bases outside gene matches: 7. The CDR3 loop spans 13 amino acids. CDR3 nucleotide sequence: TGCAGCGTTGGGAGACAGGGTCAGTACGAGCAGTACTTC. It codes for CSVGRQGQYEQYF.